These 30 T cell receptor beta chains were sequenced from one sample in a study of blood T cell repertoires in COVID-19 (TCRdb year 2020). The protocol used for the library was the immunoSEQ multiplex PCR assay. Entries here come from immuneACCESS through TCRdb and include only in-frame sequences with V and J called. Some clones fail to appear in such tables; in the studies checked, an unresolved V gene covers under half of the shortfall, and the cause of the remainder is unknown. This sample is represented by about 120,000 clones; about four fifths of them were singletons. Of the sample, less than 11% is held by the ten largest clones. The sample taken for sequencing was peripheral blood. The receptors stem from a human donor in a cohort sampled during active COVID-19.

The chain links TRBV6-5 to TRBJ1-2; D perhaps matches TRBD1 (5 bases). Between the trimmed V and J ends, which lost 11 bases and 6 bases, there was a span of 22 bases. Germline loops: CDR1 MNHEY, CDR2 SVGAGI. CDR3 length: 14 amino acids. Written as DNA, the CDR3 is TGTGCCTCCCGTTGGGGGGGGGAGATGCATGGCTACACCTTC. Translation gives CASRWGGEMHGYTF.

The V gene is TRBV11-1, the J gene TRBJ1-1, with 7 bases that match TRBD1. V was clipped by 4 bases and J by 4 bases; unmatched bases: 9. The CDR3 is 15 residues long. CDR1 and CDR2 (germline): SGHAT, FQDESV (reference sequence). The CDR3 here is CASSSVAGGGTEAFF. CDR3 nucleotide sequence: TGTGCCAGCAGCTCTGTAGCAGGGGGTGGCACTGAAGCTTTCTTT.

This chain connects TRBV21-1 to TRBJ1-3; the table's D call of TRBD1 was not tested on the DNA. TRBV21-1 is given as a pseudogene. CDR3 length: 17 amino acids. The CDR3 region is CASSRSGTGDNGNTIYF. In DNA, the CDR3 is TGTGCCAGCAGCCGATCCGGGACAGGGGATAACGGAAACACCATATATTTT.

The gene calls are TRBV6-6 and TRBJ1-2; TRBD1 matches at 7 bases. CDR3 length: 14 amino acids. With V trimmed by 5 bases and J by 2 bases, 5 bases remained unmatched. CDR1 and CDR2 from the germline V gene are MNHNY and SVGAGI (reference sequence). CDR3 bases: TGTGCCAGCAGTCAGGGGGTTAGGAACTATGGCTACACCTTC. Encoded protein: CASSQGVRNYGYTF.

V usage is TRBV3-1 (or the pseudogene TRBV3-2) and J usage is TRBJ2-1, with D unclear. The ends were cut back, 0 bases at V and 8 bases at J, with 11 bases in the middle. The CDR3 has 14 residues. Per germline, CDR1 LGHDT and CDR2 YNNKEL (reference sequence). The CDR3: CASSQEHVQDEQFF. The CDR3 DNA is TGTGCCAGCAGCCAAGAACACGTTCAGGATGAGCAGTTCTTC.

The genes are TRBV19 and TRBJ2-7, with a weak D call TRBD1 (6 bases). The V end was cut by 4 bases, the J end by 5 bases, with 15 bases between. Germline lookup yields CDR1 LNHDA and CDR2 SQIVND (reference sequence). The CDR3 covers 14 residues. CDR3 sequence (DNA): TGTGCCAGTAGTACCGGGACAACGGCGCACGAGCAGTACTTC. It is translated as CASSTGTTAHEQYF.

This clone was seen once. J is TRBJ1-1 and V is TRBV12-3 or TRBV12-4; tentatively, D is TRBD1 (6 bases). Trimming cost V 7 bases and J 7 bases, with 13 bases left between them. The CDR3 contains 12 residues. For the CDR3, the DNA is TGTGCCAGCACACAGGGTCGACTTGAAGCTTTCTTT. Protein product: CASTQGRLEAFF.

The CDR3 here is CASSLDRGGTYNEQFF. The CDR3 DNA sequence: TGTGCCAGCAGCTTGGATCGGGGAGGAACCTACAATGAGCAGTTCTTC. This chain uses TRBV5-4 with TRBJ2-1; D may be TRBD2 (6 bases). The CDR3 consists of 16 residues. V was cut by 0 bases and J by 2 bases, with 12 bases left in between. Germline CDR1 SGHNT, CDR2 YYREEE (reference sequence).

The V and J genes are TRBV6-5 and TRBJ2-7; weak D call: TRBD2 (6 bases). This CDR3 contains 14 residues. The germline CDR1 and CDR2 sequences are MNHEY and SVGAGI. V shed 5 bases and J shed 0 bases, with 11 bases lying between them. The DNA for the CDR3 is TGTGCCAGCAGTAGAGGAGGGATCTCCTACGAGCAGTACTTC. Protein: CASSRGGISYEQYF.

V gene TRBV29-1 combines with J gene TRBJ2-5, with TRBD1 as a possible D gene (6 bases). V shed 5 bases and J shed 0 bases, with 13 bases lying between them. Germline lookup yields CDR1 SQVTM and CDR2 ANQGSEA. The CDR3 covers 14 residues. CDR3 residues: CSVPRDTHQETQYF. The CDR3 region has the DNA TGCAGCGTTCCCAGGGACACTCACCAAGAGACCCAGTACTTC.

This chain joins TRBV10-3 and TRBJ2-3, with D maybe TRBD2 (5 bases). The V and J ends lost 8 bases and 2 bases respectively, with 17 bases between them. This CDR3 spans 15 amino acids. Per the germline V gene, CDR1 is ENHRY and CDR2 is SYGVKD. The CDR3 DNA is TGTGCCATCGGCTTTTCGGGGAGAGACACAGATACGCAGTATTTT. This codes for CAIGFSGRDTDTQYF.

The chain couples TRBV28 to TRBJ1-2; D unresolved. CDR3 size: 11 residues. V gave up 6 bases and J gave up 0 bases, with 2 bases separating them. In germline, CDR1 is MDHEN, CDR2 SYDVKM. CDR3 amino acids: CASSTNYGYTF. CDR3 in DNA: TGTGCCAGCAGCACTAACTATGGCTACACCTTC.

This chain uses TRBV28 with TRBJ2-3; 8 bases are a match to TRBD2. The germline gives CDR1 MDHEN, CDR2 SYDVKM. V trimming: 6 bases; J trimming: 3 bases; junction bases outside the gene matches: 8. The CDR3 covers 15 residues. This CDR3 is CASRSPAGVTDTQYF. As DNA, the CDR3 is TGTGCCAGCAGATCTCCAGCGGGAGTGACAGATACGCAGTATTTT.

This clone was observed a single time. This rearrangement joins TRBV27 to TRBJ2-1; 9 nucleotides align to TRBD2. V gave up 6 bases and J gave up 6 bases; unmatched junction bases: 12. Germline assignment: CDR1 MNHEY and CDR2 SMNVEV (reference sequence). The CDR3 is made up of 16 amino acids. The CDR3 nucleotides are TGTGCCAGCAGAGTACTAGCGGGCGCGAGGGGCAATGAGCAGTTCTTC. This translates into CASRVLAGARGNEQFF.

The J gene is TRBJ2-5, the V gene TRBV7-9; D possibly corresponds to TRBD2 (6 bases). The V end was cut by 4 bases, the J end by 14 bases, with 23 bases between. Per the germline V gene, CDR1 is SEHNR and CDR2 is FQNEAQ (reference sequence). The CDR3 runs 14 residues. The CDR3 loop reads CASSSNTGRGPPYF. The DNA of the CDR3 is TGTGCCAGCAGCTCGAATACCGGGAGAGGGCCCCCCTACTTC.

The CDR3 here is CASSASGRSQYEQYF. The CDR3 region has the DNA TGTGCCAGCAGTGCTAGCGGGAGGAGTCAATACGAGCAGTACTTC. The chain uses TRBV27 and TRBJ2-7, with 11 positions matching TRBD2. Per the germline V gene, CDR1 is MNHEY and CDR2 is SMNVEV (reference sequence). This CDR3 is 15 amino acids long. The V and J ends lost 5 bases and 4 bases, in that order; junction bases with no gene match: 7.

This clone was seen more than once but under ten times. Other DNA sequences within the sample encode an identical CDR3. The chain couples TRBV28 to TRBJ1-2; no firm D call. CDR1 MDHEN and CDR2 SYDVKM come from the germline V gene. V gave up 6 bases and J gave up 0 bases, with 8 bases separating them. The CDR3 is 13 residues long. CDR3 loop: CASSSGTNYGYTF. The CDR3 DNA follows: TGTGCCAGCAGCTCCGGGACTAACTATGGCTACACCTTC.

The chain recombines TRBV3-1 (or the pseudogene TRBV3-2) with TRBJ1-4, with D tentatively TRBD1 (5 bases). Germline assignment: CDR1 LGHDT and CDR2 YNNKEL (reference sequence). Trimming left V 4 bases short and J 4 bases short, with 22 bases between. The CDR3 extends over 18 amino acids. The CDR3: CASSLGLVLDGGNEKLFF. The CDR3 coding sequence is TGTGCCAGCAGCCTCGGCCTGGTCCTTGACGGGGGTAATGAAAAACTGTTTTTT.

J is TRBJ1-2 and V is TRBV28; 7 bases fit TRBD1. Germline values: CDR1 MDHEN, CDR2 SYDVKM. This CDR3 spans 15 amino acids. The V gene end was trimmed by 2 bases and the J gene end by 5 bases; junction bases not matched to a gene: 8. CDR3 amino acids: CASSLQTGFVYGYTF. DNA for the CDR3: TGTGCCAGCAGTTTACAGACAGGGTTCGTTTATGGCTACACCTTC.

This sequence joins TRBV5-8 and TRBJ2-3, with 9 bases matching TRBD1. Germline CDR1 is SGHTS and CDR2 is YDEGEE. The J segment lost 4 bases and the V segment lost 4 bases, leaving 10 bases of the junction unmatched. The CDR3 covers 16 residues. As DNA, the CDR3 is TGTGCCAGCAGCGCTGGGACAGGGTTTTCAGCAGATACGCAGTATTTT. Translation: CASSAGTGFSADTQYF.

CDR3 in DNA: TGTGCCAGCAGGCGAGGGACAGCATATGGCTACACCTTC. Amino acid sequence: CASRRGTAYGYTF. This chain uses TRBV5-6 with TRBJ1-2, with 7 bases aligning to TRBD1. The germline CDR1 and CDR2 sequences are SGHDT and YYEEEE. The CDR3 length is 13 residues. Trimming took 5 bases from V and 5 from J; bases not matched to a gene: 6.

This chain links TRBV6-4 with TRBJ2-3, with 12 nucleotides matching TRBD1. From germline, CDR1 is MRHNA and CDR2 SNTAGT. After removal of 6 bases from V and 0 bases from J, the junction contained 16 bases not matched to a gene. The CDR3 is 20 amino acids. The CDR3 spells CASSLRPGGTGGLSTDTQYF. CDR3 DNA sequence: TGTGCCAGCAGCCTGCGCCCCGGTGGGACAGGGGGCCTCAGCACAGATACGCAGTATTTT.

V is TRBV7-9 and J is TRBJ2-3; D might be TRBD2 (6 bases). Germline assignment: CDR1 SEHNR and CDR2 FQNEAQ (reference sequence). The V end was cut by 7 bases, the J end by 6 bases, with 14 bases between. The CDR3 spans 13 residues. CDR3 DNA: TGTGCCAGCAAAAGCGGGTCCACGGATACGCAGTATTTT. This gives the protein CASKSGSTDTQYF.

The V gene is TRBV7-2, the J gene TRBJ1-5, with TRBD1 matching 7 bases. The CDR3 extends over 15 amino acids. J lost 4 bases, V lost 5 bases, and 8 bases had no gene match. Germline V gene lookup returns CDR1 SGHTA and CDR2 FQGNSA. The DNA of the CDR3 is TGTGCCAGCAGCACTAACCGGGACAGAAATCAGCCCCAGCATTTT. Its protein product is CASSTNRDRNQPQHF.

The CDR3 region has the DNA TGTGCCAGCAGCCCGGGCGGTCGGGAAAACGAGCAGTACTTC. Its translation: CASSPGGRENEQYF. The chain uses TRBV7-2 and TRBJ2-7, with a possible D match to TRBD2 (5 bases). This CDR3 is 14 amino acids long. V shed 5 bases and J shed 5 bases, with 16 bases lying between them. Germline CDR1 is SGHTA and CDR2 is FQGNSA. The whole variable domain, filled in from reference TRBV7-2 and TRBJ2-7, reads GAGVSQSPSNKVTEKGKDVELRCDPISGHTALYWYRQSLGQGLEFLIYFQGNSAPDKSGLPSDRFSAERTGGSVSTLTIQRTQQEDSAVYLCASSPGGRENEQYFGPGTRLTVT.

This rearrangement joins TRBV7-9 to TRBJ2-7; D perhaps matches TRBD1 (7 bases). The length of the CDR3 is 15 residues. Germline V gene lookup returns CDR1 SEHNR and CDR2 FQNEAQ (reference sequence). V lost 1 base, J lost 3 bases, and 13 bases lay in between. CDR3: CASSLGRGPNYEQYF. Written as DNA, the CDR3 is TGTGCCAGCAGCTTAGGGAGGGGGCCAAACTACGAGCAGTACTTC.

J is TRBJ1-1 and V is TRBV30, with D hard to call. Germline lookup yields CDR1 GTSNPN and CDR2 SVGIG (reference sequence). The CDR3 runs 10 residues. Between the trimmed V and J ends, which lost 2 bases and 10 bases, there was a span of 8 bases. The CDR3 DNA sequence: TGTGCCTGGAGTCGAGATCCAGCTTTCTTT. It yields the protein CAWSRDPAFF.

V usage is TRBV28 and J usage is TRBJ2-7; possible D gene TRBD1, 7 bases. This CDR3 has 15 residues. V was cut by 6 bases and J by 0 bases, with 15 bases left in between. Germline V gene lookup returns CDR1 MDHEN and CDR2 SYDVKM. The CDR3, as DNA: TGTGCCAGCAGCCCCAGGAGGGACAGCTCCTACGAGCAGTACTTC. This translates into CASSPRRDSSYEQYF.

The J gene is TRBJ1-1, the V gene TRBV27; possibly TRBD1 for D (6 bases). Germline V gene sequence: CDR1 MNHEY, CDR2 SMNVEV (reference sequence). CDR3 length: 17 amino acids. Between the trimmed V and J ends, which lost 2 bases and 5 bases, there was a span of 21 bases. The CDR3 sequence: CASSLDPTGKRTTEAFF. CDR3 bases: TGTGCCAGCAGTTTAGATCCTACAGGGAAGAGAACAACTGAAGCTTTCTTT.

This rearrangement joins TRBV25-1 to TRBJ2-5, with 11 positions matching TRBD1. This CDR3 region has 14 residues. V shed 7 bases and J 5 bases; nucleotides not matched to a gene: 6. Germline V lookup: CDR1 MGHDK, CDR2 SYGVNS. The CDR3 DNA sequence: TGTGCCAGCACCGGGACAGGGGGGAGTGAGACCCAGTACTTC. Translation: CASTGTGGSETQYF.